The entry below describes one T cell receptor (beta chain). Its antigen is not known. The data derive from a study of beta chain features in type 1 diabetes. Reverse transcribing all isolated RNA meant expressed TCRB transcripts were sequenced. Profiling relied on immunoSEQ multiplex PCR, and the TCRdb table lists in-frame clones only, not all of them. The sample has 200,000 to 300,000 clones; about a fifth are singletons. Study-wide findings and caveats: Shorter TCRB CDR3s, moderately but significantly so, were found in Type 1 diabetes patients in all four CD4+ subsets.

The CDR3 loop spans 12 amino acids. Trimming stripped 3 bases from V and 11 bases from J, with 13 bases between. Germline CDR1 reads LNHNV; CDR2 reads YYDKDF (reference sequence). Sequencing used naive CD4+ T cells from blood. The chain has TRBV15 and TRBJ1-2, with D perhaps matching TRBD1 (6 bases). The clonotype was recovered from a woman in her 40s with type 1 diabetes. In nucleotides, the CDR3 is TGTGCCACCAGCAGTGCTACAGGGATGTACACCTTC. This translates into CATSSATGMYTF.